The 15 T cell receptor beta chains in this list originate from one sample, sequenced in a study of T cell changes during pregnancy in multiple sclerosis (dated by TCRdb to the late 2010s). The library was generated by the immunoSEQ multiplex PCR assay. The table was pulled from immuneACCESS by TCRdb, which kept in-frame rearrangements only. Such tables lose some clones; where checked, under half of the loss comes from unresolved V genes, and the rest has no known cause. This sample has under 95,000 clones in its table, and 91% of those were observed once. The top ten clones comprise around 1.8% of the sample. The source was peripheral blood, collected after pregnancy. These receptors originate from a female donor in good health, enrolled as a control in a pregnancy study.

CDR3 in amino acids: CASSWGDTEAFF. The CDR3 coding sequence is TGTGCCAGCAGCTGGGGGGACACTGAAGCTTTCTTT. The V call is TRBV5-5, the J call TRBJ1-1, with D perhaps matching TRBD1 (5 bases). Germline V gives CDR1 SGHKS, CDR2 YYEKEE (reference sequence). Trimming stripped 3 bases from V and 3 bases from J, with 6 bases between. The CDR3 totals 12 residues.

J is TRBJ1-5 and V is TRBV7-9, with a weak D call TRBD1 (5 bases). Trimming cost V 6 bases and J 5 bases, with 20 bases left between them. The CDR3 runs 16 residues. CDR1 and CDR2 from the germline V gene are SEHNR and FQNEAQ (reference sequence). CDR3 coding DNA: TGTGCCAGCAGGGACCCGGCGCCAGGGCTCTATCAGCCCCAGCATTTT. Its translation is CASRDPAPGLYQPQHF.

The chain carries TRBV15 and TRBJ1-1; 7 nucleotides agree with TRBD1. The CDR3 runs 17 residues. The V and J ends lost 1 base and 5 bases, in that order; junction bases with no gene match: 13. Germline V lookup: CDR1 LNHNV, CDR2 YYDKDF (reference sequence). The CDR3 spells CATSRVGGDRAKTEAFF. CDR3 DNA sequence: TGTGCCACCAGCAGAGTGGGGGGAGACAGGGCGAAGACTGAAGCTTTCTTT. Full variable domain (outside the CDR3, taken from reference TRBV15 and TRBJ1-1): DAMVIQNPRYQVTQFGKPVTLSCSQTLNHNVMYWYQQKSSQAPKLLFHYYDKDFNNEADTPDNFQSRRPNTSFCFLDIRSPGLGDTAMYLCATSRVGGDRAKTEAFFGQGTRLTVV.

The rearrangement links TRBV7-2 to TRBJ2-4, with 9 bases identical to TRBD1. V trimming: 5 bases; J trimming: 8 bases; junction bases outside the gene matches: 7. Germline CDR1 is SGHTA and CDR2 is FQGNSA. This CDR3 region has 14 residues. The CDR3 DNA reads TGTGCCAGCAGCGACCCGGGACAGGGAGACATTCAGTACTTC. Its protein is CASSDPGQGDIQYF.

The genes are TRBV25-1 and TRBJ1-5; D perhaps matches TRBD1 (5 bases). This CDR3 has 13 residues. Trimming cost V 6 bases and J 6 bases, with 12 bases left between them. Germline V CDR1 and CDR2: MGHDK, SYGVNS. The DNA of the CDR3 is TGTGCCAGCAGCCATGGGGGGAGTCAGCCCCAGCATTTT. Its translation is CASSHGGSQPQHF.

This chain joins TRBV7-9 and TRBJ1-2; D gene ambiguous. Trimming left V 2 bases short and J 0 bases short, with 10 bases between. The CDR3 has 15 amino acids. Germline V gene sequence: CDR1 SEHNR, CDR2 FQNEAQ (reference sequence). DNA for the CDR3: TGTGCCAGCAGCTTAACTTCAGCGTCTAACTATGGCTACACCTTC. It encodes CASSLTSASNYGYTF.

This clone appeared a single time. The chain links TRBV29-1 to TRBJ1-4; D perhaps matches TRBD1 (6 bases). This CDR3 contains 12 residues. CDR1 and CDR2 from the germline V gene are SQVTM and ANQGSEA. Trimming shortened V by 5 bases and J by 6 bases, and 10 bases separated the two germline ends. The CDR3 DNA follows: TGCAGCGTTCTACGGACAGATGAAAAACTGTTTTTT. Translation gives CSVLRTDEKLFF. The full variable domain, with the rest looked up from reference TRBV29-1 and TRBJ1-4, is SAVISQKPSRDICQRGTSLTIQCQVDSQVTMMFWYRQQPGQSLTLIATANQGSEATYESGFVIDKFPISRPNLTFSTLTVSNMSPEDSSIYLCSVLRTDEKLFFGSGTQLSVL.

CDR3 loop: CASSPPGQPGPSNEQFF. CDR3 DNA: TGTGCCAGCTCACCACCGGGACAGCCGGGGCCTTCCAATGAGCAGTTCTTC. V usage is TRBV18 and J usage is TRBJ2-1; 7 bases fit TRBD1. Losses at the gene ends were 0 bases for V and 6 bases for J; bases not matched to a gene: 11. This CDR3 has 17 amino acids. The germline V gene encodes CDR1 KGHSH and CDR2 LQKENI.

The V and J genes are TRBV19 and TRBJ2-1, with TRBD2 matching over 8 bases. V trimming: 9 bases; J trimming: 4 bases; junction bases outside the gene matches: 11. The CDR3 is 15 amino acids. From germline, CDR1 is LNHDA and CDR2 SQIVND (reference sequence). CDR3: CASDLGGGGYNEQFF. Written as DNA, the CDR3 is TGTGCCAGCGACTTAGGCGGCGGGGGGTACAATGAGCAGTTCTTC.

The gene calls are TRBV6-1 and TRBJ2-5, with D perhaps TRBD1 (6 bases). Looked up from germline, CDR1 is MNHNS and CDR2 is SASEGT. Deletions cut 4 bases from V and 4 bases from J, with 10 bases between. CDR3 size: 13 residues. CDR3 DNA sequence: TGTGCCAGCAGTGGGGGGCCGGGAGAGACCCAGTACTTC. Translating gives CASSGGPGETQYF.

The chain is built from TRBV29-1 and TRBJ2-2, with D possibly being TRBD1 (6 bases). This CDR3 region has 15 residues. Germline lookup yields CDR1 SQVTM and CDR2 ANQGSEA. The V end was cut by 7 bases, the J end by 6 bases, with 21 bases between. The CDR3 DNA reads TGCAGCGCCTTACCGGGGACAAAGGTCGCCGGGGAGCTGTTTTTT. Its translation is CSALPGTKVAGELFF.

J is TRBJ1-4 and V is TRBV6-5; possibly TRBD1 for D (6 bases). Germline CDR1 MNHEY, CDR2 SVGAGI. The V end was cut by 4 bases, the J end by 10 bases, with 16 bases between. This CDR3 has 14 amino acids. In DNA form, the CDR3 reads TGTGCCAGCAGTTTCAGGACAGAGAACCTAAAACTGTTTTTT. Translation gives CASSFRTENLKLFF.

The rearrangement joins TRBV27 to TRBJ1-2; no firm D call. V dropped 3 bases and J dropped 8 bases, with 16 bases sitting between them. The germline V gene has CDR1 MNHEY and CDR2 SMNVEV (reference sequence). The length of the CDR3 is 14 residues. The CDR3 spells CASSFRRETGGYTF. In nucleotides, the CDR3 is TGTGCCAGCAGTTTCCGCCGGGAAACGGGAGGCTACACCTTC.

The gene calls are TRBV21-1 and TRBJ2-1; the tabulated D call, TRBD1, remains unverified against the DNA. TRBV21-1 is noted as a pseudogene. The CDR3 consists of 14 residues. The DNA for the CDR3 is TGTGCCAGCAGCAAAGGGGGGACAAGCAATGAGCAGTTCTTC. Encoded protein: CASSKGGTSNEQFF.

The chain uses TRBV12-5 and TRBJ2-1; 12 nucleotides align to TRBD1. Germline V gene sequence: CDR1 LGHNT, CDR2 FRNRAP. The length of the CDR3 is 15 residues. J gave up 7 bases and V 6 bases, and 7 bases lay outside the gene matches. CDR3 protein: CASGWGQGAQNEQFF. DNA of the CDR3: TGTGCTAGTGGCTGGGGACAGGGGGCGCAGAATGAGCAGTTCTTC.